This T cell receptor beta chain was sequenced during a study of T cells in Graves' hyperthyroidism and ophthalmopathy (dated by TCRdb to the late 2010s). Background on the whole study: Peripheral blood samples were taken at the time of initial diagnosis, prior to any treatment. In addition, the study compared T-cell repertoires in thyroid tissue and in blood from five to seven Graves' hyperthyroidism patients. A discovery cohort of roughly 100 patients, roughly 40 with Graves' ophthalmopathy and approximately 55 with stable Graves' hyperthyroidism, was used to find distinguishing TCR V-J signatures. After sampling, hyperthyroidism patients received methimazole starting at 30 mg daily, and ophthalmopathy patients received high-dose intravenous methylprednisolone. The approximately 97 discovery patients were randomly divided into training and test sets at a 7:3 ratio. Prospective prediction of ophthalmopathy was tested in an independent validation cohort consisting of about 20 hyperthyroidism patients and some 16 patients who later progressed to ophthalmopathy. According to the paper, TCR Vbeta CDR3 sequencing was carried out on about 140 peripheral blood samples, which came from around 43 ophthalmopathy, approximately 72 hyperthyroidism and about 17 progressor patients.

V trim: 6 bases; J trim: 1 base; unmatched bases: 5. The CDR3 sequence holds 16 residues, the cysteine and phenylalanine included. Only CDR3 DNA remains: 48 bases, in frame from the first base. Stable Graves' hyperthyroidism was defined as the absence of progression to ophthalmopathy over 18 months of follow-up. The hyperthyroidism patients were between 18 and 65 years old and newly diagnosed, with a disease duration of less than 2 months. Exclusion was applied to patients with uncontrolled infections, other autoimmune diseases, pregnancy or lactation. Clinical symptoms, serum thyroxine and TRAb, thyroid ultrasound, and orbital computed tomography formed the basis for the diagnoses. Ficoll-Paque density gradient centrifugation was used to isolate PBMCs from around 10 ml of fresh peripheral blood. Total RNA was extracted with Trizol reagent, and quality was checked on an Agilent 2100 Bioanalyzer. As for this clonotype: Its specific antigen is unknown. No quality values exist for individual bases; no much larger clone is one base distant.

TCR beta CDR3 regions were amplified from RNA transcripts. The TCR CDR3 was subjected to a first round of RT-PCR using the HTBI primer set and the Qiagen OneStep RT-PCR kit. Libraries were constructed in a second round of multiplex PCR, after which size selection and purification were carried out. Paired-end sequencing of the libraries was performed with 100 bp reads on an Illumina HiSeq2000. On the study's bioinformatics: SOAPnuke was used to process the raw data, removing reads that contained adapters or uncalled bases, had a mean Phred below 15, or lacked an exact match to the constant primer or identifier. COPE v1.2.5 was used to merge high-quality paired reads, and clonotypes were defined as unique nucleotide sequences. MiTCR v1.1 was used to align the clonotypes against IMGT TRBV, TRBD and TRBJ reference segments. The analysis was restricted to V-J combinations with a frequency above 0.0001, which together covered 99% to 99.2% of the repertoires. The TCS score was defined as F50 (clonal expansion) divided by E x V (chaos), with BLOSUM62-based TCRdist calculated between CDR3 peptides within each V-J. Welch's t-statistics and random forest reduced 450 to 600 V-J features to about 13, which were used in a naive Bayes classifier (R e1071). Through fastp at Q25 and MiXCR, TCRdb rebuilt clones from the public reads, retaining in-frame beta chains. A single entry per CDR3 protein holds the most common genes and DNA from its merged rows. The V and J calls reflect TCRdb's pipeline rather than the authors' work. The sample includes about 720,000 distinct CDR3 sequences, with around 15% observed a single time. The ten largest clones represent approximately 8% of the sample.

On the study overall, not on this receptor specifically: In cross-validation, a model built on a 13 V-J signature told ophthalmopathy apart from stable hyperthyroidism with 85% to 90% sensitivity and roughly 83% specificity, and in testing the same model reached 80%/75%. Most expanded thyroid clonotypes (frequency above 0.001) were also found in blood, which suggests that blood repertoires may mirror thyroid immune responses. In validation, the model predicted progression to ophthalmopathy with about 71% sensitivity and 72.22% specificity, a median of approximately 6.5 months before onset. Sample size was not statistically predetermined, and investigators were not blinded to group allocation.

This receptor was identified in a man aged 18 to 29 with Graves' hyperthyroidism. Sample: blood. The chain was built from TRBV12-3 or TRBV12-4 and TRBJ2-3; 12 of the junction bases match TRBD2. DNA sequence: TGTGCCAGCAGCCAGAGACTAGCGGGAGGCACAGATACGCAGTATTTT. This yields the protein CASSQRLAGGTDTQYF.